One sample yielded the 32 T cell receptor beta chains listed below, sequenced in a study of human T cells and chemical hapten exposure. TCRdb called the RACE reads again in MiXCR, with one record for every CDR3 protein. The table has around 380,000 distinct CDR3 sequences, 5.5% seen once. Time point in this sample: pre-sensitization, week 0. Indicated treatment: therapeutic diphenylcyclopropenone sensitization with weekly scalp DPC. This sample comprised whole blood, obtained in connection with sensitization to the hapten diphenylcyclopropenone (DPC). The receptors shown here come from a woman younger than 30 with alopecia areata. Some clones in this sample may be carry-over from other donors' samples.

The sample holds a few counts of this clonotype. The genes are TRBV6-4 and TRBJ2-3, with 9 bases identical to TRBD2. From germline, CDR1 is MRHNA and CDR2 SNTAGT. V lost 4 bases to trimming and J lost 4 bases; unmatched junction nucleotides: 9. This CDR3 is built from 16 residues. The CDR3 DNA follows: TGTGCCAGCAGTGCATCCGGCGGGGGGGCCCCAGATACGCAGTATTTT. The encoded protein is CASSASGGGAPDTQYF.

The chain couples TRBV4-1 to TRBJ1-2; D may be TRBD1 (6 bases). V dropped 4 bases and J dropped 10 bases, with 16 bases sitting between them. The CDR3 contains 13 residues. Germline V gene sequence: CDR1 MGHRA, CDR2 YSYEKL. CDR3 bases: TGCGCCAGCAGCCCCTTCAGCGGGGGGGCCTACACCTTC. This encodes CASSPFSGGAYTF.

V usage is TRBV5-6 and J usage is TRBJ2-7; the D gene is possibly TRBD2 (5 bases). This CDR3 comprises 15 residues. Trimming shortened V by 3 bases and J by 3 bases, and 16 bases separated the two germline ends. Germline V gene lookup returns CDR1 SGHDT and CDR2 YYEEEE. The CDR3 nucleotides are TGTGCCAGCAGCTCCACTAGGCACGGATTCTACGAGCAGTACTTC. It is translated as CASSSTRHGFYEQYF.

The rearrangement joins TRBV12-3 or TRBV12-4 to TRBJ1-1; maybe TRBD1 (6 bases). The CDR3 extends over 14 amino acids. Trimming removed 6 bases from V and 3 bases from J, with 14 bases in between. The CDR3 DNA reads as TGTGCCAGCAGGCTGTCGGGACACTACACTGAAGCTTTCTTT. Residues: CASRLSGHYTEAFF.

In its sample, this clonotype was seen a few times. The chain employs TRBV5-1 and TRBJ1-1, with a tentative D call TRBD1 (5 bases). CDR3 size: 15 residues. CDR1 is SGHRS and CDR2 is YFSETQ in the germline V gene. V lost 1 base and J 2 bases, leaving 12 bases between the germline ends. CDR3 region: CASSLIGTFNTEAFF. In nucleotides, the CDR3 is TGCGCCAGCAGCTTGATAGGGACCTTCAACACTGAAGCTTTCTTT.

This clonotype appeared many times. This chain joins TRBV24-1 and TRBJ2-2; D not certain. Germline V lookup: CDR1 KGHDR, CDR2 SFDVKD. The CDR3 length is 14 residues. Trimming took off 4 bases at V and 6 bases at J, with 11 bases between the two ends. CDR3 protein: CATSEQNDAGELFF. The DNA of the CDR3 is TGTGCCACCAGTGAGCAAAACGACGCCGGGGAGCTGTTTTTT.

This clonotype was counted ten times or more. The genes are TRBV12-3 or TRBV12-4 and TRBJ1-5; D is uncertain. V shed 5 bases and J shed 2 bases, with 10 bases lying between them. CDR3 length: 14 residues. The chain's CDR3 is CASSTGVGNQPQHF. For the CDR3, the DNA is TGTGCCAGCAGTACGGGTGTTGGCAATCAGCCCCAGCATTTT.

The table lists this clonotype with a few counts. This chain joins TRBV6-5 and TRBJ2-3, with D unclear. CDR3 length: 16 amino acids. V was pared by 2 bases and J by 2 bases, with 14 bases between. CDR1 is MNHEY, CDR2 SVGAGI, per germline. In DNA, the CDR3 is TGTGCCAGCAGTTACGCGCAGGACCGCCCCACAGATACGCAGTATTTT. It translates to CASSYAQDRPTDTQYF.

This clonotype was observed many times. This chain connects TRBV29-1 to TRBJ1-2, with 7 bases matching TRBD1. After removal of 7 bases from V and 0 bases from J, the junction contained 8 bases not matched to a gene. There are 14 residues in the CDR3. Germline values: CDR1 SQVTM, CDR2 ANQGSEA. The chain's CDR3 is CSALGTATNYGYTF. The CDR3 DNA is TGCAGCGCCCTAGGGACAGCTACTAACTATGGCTACACCTTC.

This clonotype was seen a few times. The rearrangement links TRBV5-1 to TRBJ2-7; D call uncertain. The CDR3 consists of 14 residues. Germline CDR1 reads SGHRS; CDR2 reads YFSETQ. Trimming left V 0 bases short and J 1 base short, with 8 bases between. CDR3 in amino acids: CASSLVAQSYEQYF. In nucleotides, the CDR3 is TGCGCCAGCAGCTTGGTGGCGCAATCCTACGAGCAGTACTTC.

The sample holds many counts of this clonotype. The chain links TRBV5-8 to TRBJ1-1; no clear D. Per the germline V gene, CDR1 is SGHTS and CDR2 is YDEGEE. CDR3 length equals 13 residues. V lost 5 bases, J lost 5 bases, and 13 bases lay in between. The CDR3 nucleotides are TGTGCCAGCAGACGGGTCAGAGGGACTGAAGCTTTCTTT. Translated, it gives CASRRVRGTEAFF.

This clonotype was recorded many times. The J gene is TRBJ2-1, the V gene TRBV11-1; D may be TRBD2 (6 bases). With 0 bases removed from V and 4 bases from J, the gap between germline ends came to 10 bases. Germline CDR1 reads SGHAT; CDR2 reads FQDESV (reference sequence). The CDR3 spans 15 residues. CDR3 in DNA: TGTGCCAGCAGCTTAGCTTGGGGGGAATACAATGAGCAGTTCTTC. It is translated as CASSLAWGEYNEQFF.

This clonotype was counted a few times. The chain combines TRBV10-2 with TRBJ1-1, with D possibly TRBD1 on 6 matching bases. This CDR3 has 13 residues. V lost 3 bases and J 5 bases, leaving 10 bases between the germline ends. Looked up from germline, CDR1 is WSHSY and CDR2 is SAAADI. The CDR3 sequence: CASSEQGGTEAFF. The DNA for the CDR3 is TGCGCCAGCAGTGAACAGGGAGGGACTGAAGCTTTCTTT.

The chain employs TRBV7-6 and TRBJ1-2; D is possibly TRBD1 (5 bases). The length of the CDR3 is 13 residues. V was pared by 5 bases and J by 4 bases, with 11 bases between. The germline CDR1 and CDR2 sequences are SGHVS and FNYEAQ. CDR3 sequence: CASSRAGFYGYTF. As DNA, the CDR3 is TGTGCCAGCAGCCGCGCAGGGTTCTATGGCTACACCTTC.

In this sample, this clonotype turned up a few times. The chain joins TRBV7-9 to TRBJ2-7; no clear D gene. V dropped 5 bases and J dropped 1 base, with 6 bases sitting between them. The CDR3 has 12 amino acids. Germline V gene data show CDR1 as SEHNR and CDR2 as FQNEAQ (reference sequence). The CDR3 nucleotides are TGTGCCAGCAGCGACGGATCCTACGAGCAGTACTTC. As protein: CASSDGSYEQYF.

This clonotype has more than one count but fewer than ten. CDR3 nucleotide sequence: TGTGCCAGCAGTTTATACGGCGGGGGGCCGGGGGAGACCCAGTACTTC. This codes for CASSLYGGGPGETQYF. The genes are TRBV27 and TRBJ2-5; TRBD2 matches 8 bases. Germline CDR1 reads MNHEY; CDR2 reads SMNVEV (reference sequence). There are 16 residues in the CDR3. V lost 1 base, J lost 5 bases, and 9 bases stayed unmatched.

The chain carries TRBV6-2 or TRBV6-3 and TRBJ2-3; D could derive from TRBD1 or TRBD2 (5 bases each). The CDR3 covers 13 residues. V shed 2 bases and J shed 6 bases, with 9 bases lying between them. Per the germline V gene, CDR1 is MNHEY and CDR2 is SVGEGT. The CDR3 reads CASSYGDRDTQYF. For the CDR3, the DNA is TGTGCCAGCAGTTACGGGGACCGGGATACGCAGTATTTT.

This clonotype was seen at least ten times. J is TRBJ2-4 and V is TRBV2; 12 bases are shared with TRBD1. The V gene end was trimmed by 6 bases and the J gene end by 8 bases; junction bases not matched to a gene: 14. CDR3 size: 17 residues. Germline V gene sequence: CDR1 SNHLY, CDR2 FYNNEI. The CDR3 loop reads CASSEWPGQGASDIQYF. CDR3 DNA sequence: TGTGCCAGCAGCGAGTGGCCGGGACAGGGGGCATCGGACATTCAGTACTTC.

The rearrangement links TRBV3-1 to TRBJ1-2; a weak D match, TRBD1 (5 bases). Germline V lookup: CDR1 LGHDT, CDR2 YNNKEL (reference sequence). V dropped 2 bases and J dropped 6 bases, with 10 bases sitting between them. The CDR3 has 13 amino acids. CDR3 DNA sequence: TGTGCCAGCAGCCAATTGACAGCAAATGGCTACACCTTC. This encodes CASSQLTANGYTF.

This clonotype was seen more than once but under ten times. V usage is TRBV7-8 and J usage is TRBJ2-5; 12 positions agree with TRBD2. Germline assignment: CDR1 SGHVS and CDR2 FQNEAQ. V gave up 4 bases and J gave up 4 bases; unmatched junction bases: 10. This CDR3 has 17 residues. As DNA, the CDR3 is TGTGCCAGCAGCTACTGGACTAGCGGGGCCGCGAGAGAGACCCAGTACTTC. Residues: CASSYWTSGAARETQYF.

At least ten counts were recorded for this clonotype. This rearrangement joins TRBV18 to TRBJ2-3, with D possibly being TRBD2 (6 bases). In germline, CDR1 is KGHSH, CDR2 LQKENI. The CDR3 length is 15 residues. Trimming shortened V by 3 bases and J by 0 bases, and 10 bases separated the two germline ends. CDR3 sequence reads: CASSPGLPSTDTQYF. CDR3 nucleotides: TGTGCCAGCTCACCGGGACTTCCTAGCACAGATACGCAGTATTTT.

The J gene is TRBJ2-3, the V gene TRBV3-1; D gene uncertain. Germline V gene data show CDR1 as LGHDT and CDR2 as YNNKEL (reference sequence). The length of the CDR3 is 13 residues. Trimming pared 2 bases from V and 4 bases from J, leaving 7 bases between. The CDR3 DNA follows: TGTGCCAGCAGCCAACGGACCCCAGATACGCAGTATTTT. Translation: CASSQRTPDTQYF.

The rearrangement uses TRBV6-5 and TRBJ2-1; the D gene is possibly TRBD2 (7 bases). The ends were cut back, 5 bases at V and 2 bases at J, with 13 bases in the middle. The CDR3 is 15 amino acids. Germline lookup yields CDR1 MNHEY and CDR2 SVGAGI. Here the CDR3 reads CASSRGGTTYNEQFF. The CDR3, as DNA: TGTGCCAGCAGTCGCGGGGGCACAACCTACAATGAGCAGTTCTTC.

This clonotype was seen more than once but under ten times. The V gene is TRBV6-5, the J gene TRBJ2-7; possible D gene TRBD1, 5 bases. Germline CDR1 reads MNHEY; CDR2 reads SVGAGI. The ends were cut back, 2 bases at V and 2 bases at J, with 7 bases in the middle. This CDR3 has 13 residues. The CDR3 sequence: CASSYDRAYEQYF. In DNA form, the CDR3 reads TGTGCCAGCAGTTACGACAGAGCCTACGAGCAGTACTTC.

The rearrangement links TRBV20-1 to TRBJ1-5; 7 bases are a match to TRBD1. The CDR3 extends over 14 amino acids. J lost 6 bases, V lost 0 bases, and 5 bases had no gene match. Germline CDR1 and CDR2: DFQATT and SNEGSKA (reference sequence). The CDR3 sequence: CSARDGQGGQPQHF. CDR3 DNA: TGCAGTGCTAGAGATGGGCAGGGGGGTCAGCCCCAGCATTTT.

This clonotype was recorded many times. The CDR3 reads CSARGTFQGNEQYF. As DNA, the CDR3 is TGCAGTGCTAGGGGGACCTTCCAGGGGAACGAGCAGTACTTC. The gene calls are TRBV20-1 and TRBJ2-7; D might be TRBD1 (6 bases). Germline CDR1 is DFQATT and CDR2 is SNEGSKA (reference sequence). The CDR3 loop spans 14 amino acids. V shed 3 bases and J shed 5 bases, with 17 bases lying between them.

This clonotype has a count of ten or more. The chain is built from TRBV6-2 or TRBV6-3 and TRBJ1-6; 7 bases are shared with TRBD1. The CDR3 is 14 amino acids. The germline gives CDR1 MNHEY, CDR2 SVGEGT. The trim removed 5 bases at V and 7 bases at J, leaving 5 bases unmatched. The CDR3 region has the DNA TGTGCCAGCAGTCCCGACAGGGAGAATTCACCCCTCCACTTT. Its protein product is CASSPDRENSPLHF.

This clonotype was detected only a few times. The genes are TRBV5-5 and TRBJ1-4, with D unresolved. Trimming left V 0 bases short and J 5 bases short, with 11 bases between. The CDR3 is 15 amino acids. CDR1 is SGHKS, CDR2 YYEKEE, per germline (reference sequence). As DNA, the CDR3 is TGTGCCAGCAGCTTGGGCCCCGGACGAAATGAAAAACTGTTTTTT. It translates to CASSLGPGRNEKLFF.

In its sample, this clonotype was seen many times. The chain carries TRBV5-1 and TRBJ1-1; TRBD1 matches at 10 bases. Unmatched junction bases numbered 4, after V lost 2 bases and J lost 3 bases. CDR1 and CDR2 (germline): SGHRS, YFSETQ. CDR3 length equals 15 residues. The CDR3 region has the DNA TGCGCCAGCAGCTTAAACGGACAGGGGGACACTGAAGCTTTCTTT. Residues: CASSLNGQGDTEAFF.

This clonotype has more than one count but fewer than ten. The rearrangement links TRBV6-5 to TRBJ2-3, with 9 positions matching TRBD1. J gave up 4 bases and V 6 bases, and 8 bases lay outside the gene matches. The CDR3 extends over 15 amino acids. From germline, CDR1 is MNHEY and CDR2 SVGAGI. The CDR3 sequence: CASSRQGVSADTQYF. Here the CDR3 DNA reads TGTGCCAGCAGCCGACAGGGGGTCAGCGCAGATACGCAGTATTTT.

This clonotype was detected a few times. V is TRBV7-2 and J is TRBJ1-5; D is ambiguous. CDR3 length equals 15 residues. Germline lookup yields CDR1 SGHTA and CDR2 FQGNSA. Trimming removed 0 bases from V and 7 bases from J, with 13 bases in between. CDR3 residues: CASSLAAGMGQPQHF. CDR3 bases: TGTGCCAGCAGCTTAGCGGCCGGGATGGGACAGCCCCAGCATTTT.

This clonotype occurred a few times. The CDR3 protein is CSARRTGPNTGELFF. The DNA for the CDR3 is TGCAGTGCTAGAAGGACAGGTCCAAACACCGGGGAGCTGTTTTTT. This chain joins TRBV20-1 and TRBJ2-2; 7 bases agree with TRBD1. Germline V gives CDR1 DFQATT, CDR2 SNEGSKA (reference sequence). This CDR3 has 15 amino acids. V lost 2 bases and J lost 2; bases outside the gene matches: 5.